Detailed here is one T cell receptor (beta chain). This clonotype was detected many times. The antigen this receptor binds is unknown. No much larger clone is present one base from it, and per-base qualities are unavailable. For repertoire sequencing, TCR beta CDR3 regions were amplified from RNA transcripts. The first round was an RT-PCR using HTBI primers with the Qiagen OneStep RT-PCR kit, and this first round was followed by a second-round multiplex PCR, then size selection and purification. Libraries were sequenced on an Illumina HiSeq2000 using paired-end 100 bp reads. In the authors' own workflow: SOAPnuke was used to process the reads, throwing out any read that had adapters, had uncalled bases, had a mean Phred below 15, or lacked an exact constant-primer or identifier match. COPE v1.2.5 was used to merge high-quality paired reads. Unique nucleotide sequences were defined as clonotypes and aligned to IMGT TRB V, D and J references using MiTCR v1.1. Only V-J combinations with frequency above 0.0001 were analysed, covering 99% to 99.2% of repertoires. For each V-J combination, a TCR clonal expansion and chaos score was defined as F50 clonal expansion divided by the chaos observed in the TCRdist matrix. Welch's t-statistics and random forest were used to reduce features to 10 to 15 V-J combinations, which were fed into a naive Bayes classifier. The similarity between thyroid and blood repertoires was quantified using the Morisita-Horn index. The public reads were quality trimmed at Q25 with fastp and then assembled into clones with MiXCR by TCRdb, keeping productive beta chains. Entries that share a CDR3 protein sequence are merged under the most common genes and DNA. These V and J calls derive from TCRdb rather than the authors' analysis. In this sample the table shows 300,000 to 400,000 distinct CDR3 sequences, roughly a sixth of which occur a single time. Around 12% of the sample belongs to the ten largest clones.

The CDR3 sequence holds 14 residues, the cysteine and phenylalanine included. Only the CDR3 region is kept as DNA, spanning 42 bases read in frame from base 1. The germline V gene sets CDR1 to SGHTA and CDR2 to FQGNSA. The germline V end is reduced by 4 bases and the J end by 4 bases; junction bases left unmatched: 6. Ophthalmopathy patients had moderately to severely active disease, Clinical Activity Score of at least 3, NOSPECS grade of at least 4, and disease duration under 3 months. Patients were excluded if they had other autoimmune diseases, uncontrolled infections, pregnancy or lactation. Clinical symptoms, serum thyroxine, TRAb, thyroid ultrasound and orbital computed tomography formed the basis of the diagnosis. Using Ficoll-Paque density gradient centrifugation, PBMCs were isolated from 8.5 to 10 ml of fresh peripheral blood. Total RNA was extracted with Trizol reagent and quality-checked on an Agilent 2100 Bioanalyzer.

This sample was included in a study of Graves' ophthalmopathy and Graves' hyperthyroidism (dated by TCRdb to the late 2010s). At the level of the whole study: Peripheral blood samples were taken at the time of initial diagnosis, before any treatment was given. The study used signatures of the TCR beta repertoire to tell Graves' ophthalmopathy apart from Graves' hyperthyroidism and to predict which patients would progress to ophthalmopathy. The independent validation cohort included about 19 hyperthyroidism patients plus 17 patients who later progressed from hyperthyroidism to ophthalmopathy. In total, under 150 blood samples were TCR-sequenced: approximately 40 ophthalmopathy, some 75 hyperthyroidism and some 17 hyperthyroidism-to-ophthalmopathy patients. After sampling, hyperthyroidism patients received methimazole starting at 30 mg daily, and ophthalmopathy patients received high-dose intravenous methylprednisolone. T-cell repertoires of thyroid tissue and blood were compared in a handful of hyperthyroidism patients. To explore V-J signatures distinguishing ophthalmopathy from hyperthyroidism, a discovery set of about a hundred patients (roughly 42 ophthalmopathy, roughly 55 stable hyperthyroidism) was enrolled. Findings and caveats that apply to the study as a whole: In cross-validation, the 13-signature model distinguished ophthalmopathy from stable hyperthyroidism with about 87% sensitivity and around 81% specificity, and in the test set the corresponding values were around 80% and 75%. Most expanded thyroid clonotypes with a frequency above 0.001 also appeared in blood, which suggests that blood repertoires may reflect the immune response in the thyroid. In validation, the model predicted ophthalmopathy progression with roughly 68% sensitivity and roughly 72% specificity; fewer than 15 predicted patients were CT-confirmed with GO in a median of approximately 6.2 months. No statistical method was used to predetermine the sample size, and group allocation was not hidden from the investigators.

The sequence was collected from an adult man with Graves' ophthalmopathy. The source material was peripheral blood. The rearrangement joined TRBV7-2 to TRBJ1-1, with 7 central nucleotides matching TRBD1. The CDR3 region reads CASSWGQTATEAFF. The DNA reads TGTGCCAGCAGCTGGGGACAGACGGCCACTGAAGCTTTCTTT.